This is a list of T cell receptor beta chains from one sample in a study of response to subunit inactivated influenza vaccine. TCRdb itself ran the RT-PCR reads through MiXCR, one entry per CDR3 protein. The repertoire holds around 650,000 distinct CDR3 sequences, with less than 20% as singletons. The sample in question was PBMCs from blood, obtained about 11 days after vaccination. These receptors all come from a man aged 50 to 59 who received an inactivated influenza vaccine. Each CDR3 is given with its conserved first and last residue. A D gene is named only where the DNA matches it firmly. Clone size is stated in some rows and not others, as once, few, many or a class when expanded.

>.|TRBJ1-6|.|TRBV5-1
TGCGCCAGCAGCTTGGAACAGGATAATTCACCCCTCCACTTT
CASSLEQDNSPLHF
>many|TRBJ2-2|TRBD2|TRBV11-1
TGTGCCAGCACCCCGAGATGGGACTATACTACCAGACGCACCGGGGAGCTGTTTTTT
CASTPRWDYTTRRTGELFF
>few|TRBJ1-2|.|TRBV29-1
TGCAGCGTCGGACGCGGCCACACCTTC
CSVGRGHTF
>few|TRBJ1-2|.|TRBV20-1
TGCAGTGCTAGAGCGGCAATAGCCTTATCCTATGGCTACACCTTC
CSARAAIALSYGYTF
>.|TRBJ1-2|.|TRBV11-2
TGTGCCAGCAGCTTAGATCTCCGCCTTTATGGCTACACCTTC
CASSLDLRLYGYTF
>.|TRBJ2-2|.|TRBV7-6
TGTGCCAGCGGGTACTGGGCCGGAAACGCCGGGGAGCTGTTTTTT
CASGYWAGNAGELFF
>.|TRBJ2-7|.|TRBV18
TGTGCCAGCTCGGAGGACAGCACCTACGAGCAGTACTTC
CASSEDSTYEQYF
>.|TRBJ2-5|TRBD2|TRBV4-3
TGCGCCAGCAGCCAACAACTAGCGGTCCAAGAGACCCAGTACTTC
CASSQQLAVQETQYF
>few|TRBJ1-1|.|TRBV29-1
TGCAGCGCCCTCGATCGGAAAGCTTTCTTT
CSALDRKAFF
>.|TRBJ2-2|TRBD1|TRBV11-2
TGTGCCAGCAGCTTAGTAGGGACAGGTCTAAGGAACACCGGGGAGCTGTTTTTT
CASSLVGTGLRNTGELFF
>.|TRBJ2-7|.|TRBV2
TGTGCCAGCAGTGAAGATGCAGCCATAAGGATTTACGAGCAGTACTTC
CASSEDAAIRIYEQYF
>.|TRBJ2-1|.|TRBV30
TGTGCCTGGAGTGTAGGAAGGGAGAATGAGCAGTTCTTC
CAWSVGRENEQFF
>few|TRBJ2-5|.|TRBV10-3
TGTGCCATCAGTGAGGGGGAAGCGGGACAACAAGAGACCCAGTACTTC
CAISEGEAGQQETQYF
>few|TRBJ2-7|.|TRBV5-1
TGCGCCAGCAGCCCGCTACAGGGAATAGACGAGCAGTACTTC
CASSPLQGIDEQYF
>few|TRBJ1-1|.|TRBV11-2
TGTGCCAGCAGCTTAGTATGGTCCGAAGCTTTCTTT
CASSLVWSEAFF
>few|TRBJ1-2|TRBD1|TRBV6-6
TGTGCCCTTGGACAGGGGGCAGCCTACACCTTC
CALGQGAAYTF
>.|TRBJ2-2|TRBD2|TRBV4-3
TGCGCCAGCAGCCGAGATTACCCGGGACTAGTTGCGGTCGGGGAGCTGTTTTTT
CASSRDYPGLVAVGELFF
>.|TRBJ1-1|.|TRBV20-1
TGCAGTGCCAGGCACGGGGGAGCCACTGAAGCTTTCTTT
CSARHGGATEAFF
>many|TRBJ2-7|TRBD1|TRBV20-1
TGCAGTGCTAGTAGGACAGGGGGCTACTACGAGCAGTACTTC
CSASRTGGYYEQYF
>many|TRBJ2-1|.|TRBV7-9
TGTGCCAGCAGCTTAGCGGGGGGGCACAATGAGCAGTTCTTC
CASSLAGGHNEQFF
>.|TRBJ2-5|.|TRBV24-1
TGTGCCACCAGTGATTTACGGGACCTGGAGACCCAGTACTTC
CATSDLRDLETQYF
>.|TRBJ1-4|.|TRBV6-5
TGTGCCAGCAGTTACTCTGGGAGACCTAATGAAAAACTGTTTTTT
CASSYSGRPNEKLFF
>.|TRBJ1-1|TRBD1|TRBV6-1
TGTGCCAGCAGAAGGGACAGGGGTTTCACTGAAGCTTTCTTT
CASRRDRGFTEAFF
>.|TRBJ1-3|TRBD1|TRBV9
TGTGCCAGCAGCGTATGGGACAGGGGGTACTCTGGAAACACCATATATTTT
CASSVWDRGYSGNTIYF